This TCR beta chain was retrieved from a study of graft-versus-host responses after intestinal transplantation. The overall study: Isolated intestinal, liver-intestinal, or multivisceral transplants were what recipients had. Each patient got anti-thymocyte globulin induction, then tacrolimus and steroids for roughly 3 years.

A few counts support this clone. Its target is not known. The CDR3 has 12 amino acids. The data were produced by immunoSEQ multiplex PCR, yet TCRdb's version contains in-frame clones alone and is incomplete. The sample shows roughly 100,000 clones, 91% of them seen only once. The clonotype comes from a human donor who was the organ donor for an intestinal transplant. The sequencing used unstimulated CD4+ T cells sorted from spleen or lymph node cells, collected before transplant. The genes are TRBV21-1 and TRBJ1-5; the table's D call TRBD1 went unverified against the DNA. TRBV21-1 is classified as a pseudogene. Written as DNA, the CDR3 is TGTGCCAGGAACAGGTACAATCAGCCCCAGCATTTT. Translation gives CARNRYNQPQHF.